This T cell receptor beta chain is from a study of blood T cell repertoires in COVID-19. Study at large: Samples came from the United States, Italy and Spain, spanning acute and convalescent COVID-19. T cells, B-cell-depleted T cells, or PBMCs supplied cDNA or gDNA.

Original analysis: Nucleated cell counts were estimated from reference gene primer amplification. The protocol was immunoSEQ multiplex PCR, while the TCRdb copy is restricted to in-frame clones and leaves out a portion. The V and J calls and clone size were taken over from that table, and D and trimming were inferred from the DNA. This sample yields around 200,000 clones, of which 80% to 90% are seen a single time; around 5.2% belongs to the top ten. Trimming took 1 base from V and 1 from J, leaving 10 bases between them. The CDR3 is 16 amino acids. CDR1 and CDR2 from the germline V gene are SGHNT and YENEEA. This clone turned up a few times.

Input material: peripheral blood. This TCR was sampled from a woman older than 75 with acute or convalescent COVID-19. The rearrangement joins TRBV11-3 to TRBJ2-2; possibly TRBD2 for D (6 bases). CDR3: CASSLGGTLNTGELFF. The CDR3, as DNA: TGTGCCAGCAGCTTAGGCGGGACCTTGAACACCGGGGAGCTGTTTTTT.